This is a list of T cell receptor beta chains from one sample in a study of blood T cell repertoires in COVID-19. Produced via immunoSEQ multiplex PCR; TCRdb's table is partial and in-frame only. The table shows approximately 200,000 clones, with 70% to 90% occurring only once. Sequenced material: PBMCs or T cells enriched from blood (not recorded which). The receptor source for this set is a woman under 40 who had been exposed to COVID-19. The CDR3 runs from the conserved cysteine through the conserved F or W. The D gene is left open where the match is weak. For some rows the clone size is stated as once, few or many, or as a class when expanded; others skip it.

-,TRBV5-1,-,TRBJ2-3,CASSFGTDTQYF,TGCGCCAGCAGCTTCGGCACAGATACGCAGTATTTT
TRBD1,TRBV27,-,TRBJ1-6,CASSLGTGVSPLHF,TGTGCCAGCAGTTTAGGGACAGGAGTCTCACCCCTCCACTTT
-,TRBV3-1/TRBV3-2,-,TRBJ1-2,CASSQAAGRGYTF,TGTGCCAGCAGCCAAGCGGCTGGGAGGGGCTACACCTTC
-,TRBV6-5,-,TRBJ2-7,CASSDTYEQYF,TGTGCCAGCAGCGACACTTACGAGCAGTACTTC
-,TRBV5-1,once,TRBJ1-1,CASSSQGLVEAFF,TGCGCCAGCAGCTCACAGGGCTTGGTGGAAGCTTTCTTT
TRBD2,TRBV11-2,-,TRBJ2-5,CASSFFSGGSLETQYF,TGTGCCAGCAGCTTCTTCAGCGGGGGGTCTTTAGAGACCCAGTACTTC
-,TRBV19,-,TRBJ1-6,CASSMSRSGSPLHF,TGTGCCAGTAGTATGAGTCGGTCGGGTTCACCCCTCCACTTT
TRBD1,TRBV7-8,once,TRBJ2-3,CASSSKGDRVTDTQYF,TGTGCCAGCAGCTCAAAAGGGGACAGGGTAACAGATACGCAGTATTTT
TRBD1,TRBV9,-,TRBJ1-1,CASSVGQGFGRETEAFF,TGTGCCAGCAGCGTAGGACAGGGGTTTGGGAGAGAGACTGAAGCTTTCTTT
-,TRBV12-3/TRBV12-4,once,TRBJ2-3,CASRRLVTDTQYF,TGTGCCAGCAGACGACTAGTTACAGATACGCAGTATTTT
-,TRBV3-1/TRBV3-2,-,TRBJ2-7,CASSQRDNKQYF,TGTGCCAGCAGCCAACGGGACAACAAGCAGTACTTC
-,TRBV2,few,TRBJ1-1,CASSRPGHFMNTEAFF,TGTGCCAGCAGCCGCCCGGGACACTTCATGAACACTGAAGCTTTCTTT
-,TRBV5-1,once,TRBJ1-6,CASSYQEAREGSPLHF,TGCGCCAGCAGCTACCAGGAGGCGAGAGAGGGTTCACCCCTCCACTTT
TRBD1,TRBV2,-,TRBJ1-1,CASDRTGWNTEAFF,TGTGCCAGCGACAGGACAGGGTGGAACACTGAAGCTTTCTTT
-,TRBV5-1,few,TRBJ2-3,CASSFGPDTQYF,TGCGCCAGCAGTTTTGGCCCAGATACGCAGTATTTT
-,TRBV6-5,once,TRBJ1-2,CASSPDSYGYTF,TGTGCCAGCAGTCCGGACAGCTATGGCTACACCTTC
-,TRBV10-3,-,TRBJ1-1,CAISRGTEAFF,TGTGCCATCAGCAGGGGTACTGAAGCTTTCTTT
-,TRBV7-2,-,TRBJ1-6,CASSLAPGPNSPLHF,TGTGCCAGCAGCTTAGCTCCAGGGCCGAATTCACCCCTCCACTTT
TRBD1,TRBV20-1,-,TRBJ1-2,CSARQGVGYTF,TGCAGTGCTAGACAGGGGGTGGGCTACACCTTC
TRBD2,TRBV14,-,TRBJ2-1,CASSHGLAGAPQYNEQFF,TGTGCCAGCAGCCATGGACTAGCGGGGGCCCCTCAATACAATGAGCAGTTCTTC
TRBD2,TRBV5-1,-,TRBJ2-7,CASSAGRTSGTYEQYF,TGCGCCAGCAGCGCTGGTCGGACTAGCGGCACCTACGAGCAGTACTTC
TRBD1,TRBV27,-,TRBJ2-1,CASSQHRTGRFPNEQFF,TGTGCCAGCAGTCAACACCGGACAGGGCGTTTTCCCAATGAGCAGTTCTTC
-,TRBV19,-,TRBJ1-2,CASKSGGPSGYTF,TGTGCCAGTAAAAGTGGTGGTCCGAGTGGCTACACCTTC
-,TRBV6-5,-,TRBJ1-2,CASSYQRHRSYGYTF,TGTGCCAGCAGTTACCAGAGGCACCGCTCCTATGGCTACACCTTC
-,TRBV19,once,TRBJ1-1,CASSIEVNTEAFF,TGTGCCAGTAGTATTGAGGTGAACACTGAAGCTTTCTTT
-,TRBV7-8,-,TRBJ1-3,CASSLAQRGNTIYF,TGTGCCAGCAGCTTAGCGCAGAGGGGGAACACCATATATTTT
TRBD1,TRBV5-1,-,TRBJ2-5,CASSFGGTGGQETQYF,TGCGCCAGCAGCTTTGGGGGGACAGGGGGTCAAGAGACCCAGTACTTC
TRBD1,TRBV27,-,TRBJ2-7,CASSIKGQVSYEQYF,TGTGCCAGCAGTATAAAAGGACAGGTCAGCTACGAGCAGTACTTC
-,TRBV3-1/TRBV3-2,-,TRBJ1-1,CASSQGPGQAFF,TGTGCCAGCAGCCAAGGGCCAGGGCAAGCTTTCTTT
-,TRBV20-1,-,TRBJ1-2,CSASANSGKSNGYTF,TGCAGTGCTAGTGCCAACTCCGGGAAATCAAATGGCTACACCTTC
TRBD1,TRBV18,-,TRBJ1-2,CASSQDRGPDYGYTF,TGTGCCAGCTCCCAAGACAGGGGTCCGGATTATGGCTACACCTTC
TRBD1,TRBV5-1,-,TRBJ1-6,CASRGGTGVNSPLHF,TGCGCCAGCAGGGGCGGGACAGGGGTCAATTCACCCCTCCACTTT
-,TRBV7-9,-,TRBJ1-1,CASSFPGGGAFF,TGTGCCAGCAGCTTCCCCGGGGGAGGAGCTTTCTTT
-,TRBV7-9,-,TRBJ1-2,CASSLGQIFNGYTF,TGTGCCAGCAGCTTAGGACAGATCTTCAATGGCTACACCTTC
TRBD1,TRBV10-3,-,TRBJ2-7,CAISETDRATGEQYF,TGTGCCATCAGTGAAACAGACAGGGCCACCGGCGAGCAGTACTTC
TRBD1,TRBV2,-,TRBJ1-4,CASSEWDRGIGEKLFF,TGTGCCAGCAGTGAATGGGACAGGGGGATTGGTGAAAAACTGTTTTTT
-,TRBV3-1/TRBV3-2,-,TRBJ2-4,CASSQDMTSLAKNIQYF,TGTGCCAGCAGCCAAGATATGACTTCTCTAGCCAAAAACATTCAGTACTTC
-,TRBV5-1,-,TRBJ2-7,CASSAGQPALEQYF,TGCGCCAGCAGCGCCGGACAGCCCGCCCTCGAGCAGTACTTC
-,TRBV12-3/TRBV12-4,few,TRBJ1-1,CASGHAGRAFF,TGTGCCAGCGGCCACGCAGGTAGGGCTTTCTTT
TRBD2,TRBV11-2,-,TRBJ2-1,CASSLEPAGEQFF,TGTGCCAGCAGCTTAGAACCAGCGGGGGAGCAGTTCTTC
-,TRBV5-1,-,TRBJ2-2,CASRGEVHTGELFF,TGCGCCAGCAGGGGAGAGGTTCACACCGGGGAGCTGTTTTTT
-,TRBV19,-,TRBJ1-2,CASSIAGYYGYTF,TGTGCCAGTAGTATTGCAGGATACTATGGCTACACCTTC
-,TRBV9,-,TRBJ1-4,CASSRLAATNEKLFF,TGTGCCAGCAGTCGATTGGCTGCAACTAATGAAAAACTGTTTTTT
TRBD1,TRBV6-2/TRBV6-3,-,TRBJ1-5,CASSPWGTGTVDNQPQHF,TGTGCCAGCAGTCCCTGGGGGACAGGTACTGTCGACAATCAGCCCCAGCATTTT
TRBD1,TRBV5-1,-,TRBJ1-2,CASSRRTGDDYGYTF,TGCGCCAGCAGCAGGCGGACAGGGGACGACTATGGCTACACCTTC
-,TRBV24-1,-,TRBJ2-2,CATSEAGAMTGELFF,TGTGCCACCAGTGAGGCAGGTGCGATGACCGGGGAGCTGTTTTTT
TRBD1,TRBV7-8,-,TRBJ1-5,CASSPGTASNQPQHF,TGTGCCAGCAGCCCTGGGACAGCATCTAATCAGCCCCAGCATTTT
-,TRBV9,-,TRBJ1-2,CASSVDDGGGYTF,TGTGCCAGCAGCGTAGACGATGGCGGTGGCTACACCTTC
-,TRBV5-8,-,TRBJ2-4,CASSSGNDFDIQYF,TGTGCCAGCAGCTCTGGAAATGACTTCGACATTCAGTACTTC
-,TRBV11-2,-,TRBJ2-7,CASSLISYEQYF,TGTGCCAGCAGCTTAATTAGCTACGAGCAGTACTTC
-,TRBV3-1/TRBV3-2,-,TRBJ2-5,CASSTRTVQRETQYF,TGTGCCAGCAGCACCCGGACAGTCCAGCGGGAGACCCAGTACTTC
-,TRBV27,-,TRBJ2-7,CASSLWQAHEQYF,TGTGCCAGCAGTTTGTGGCAGGCCCACGAGCAGTACTTC